These 28 T cell receptor beta chains came from one sample sequenced in a study of identical twins. TCRdb processed the 5' RACE reads anew with MiXCR; each CDR3 protein has one entry. The sample shows hundreds of thousands of distinct CDR3 sequences, under 9.5% of them seen only once. Separately, the same data were catalogued under a study of yellow fever vaccine responses in identical twins.

Sequences were obtained from memory (CD45RO+) T cells sorted from blood. Source of these receptors: a woman between 18 and 29 years old in good health.

The chain recombines TRBV2 with TRBJ2-2, with no clear D. The CDR3 covers 14 residues. V lost 6 bases to trimming and J lost 0 bases, with 8 bases between them. Germline CDR1 and CDR2: SNHLY and FYNNEI. The CDR3 DNA is TGTGCCAGCAGGATAGCCTCGAACACCGGGGAGCTGTTTTTT. It codes for CASRIASNTGELFF.

This clonotype showed up just a few times. The chain recombines TRBV6-1 with TRBJ2-5; 7 bases match TRBD2. Germline V gene data show CDR1 as MNHNS and CDR2 as SASEGT. This CDR3 contains 13 residues. Losses at the gene ends were 6 bases for V and 5 bases for J; bases not matched to a gene: 6. As DNA, the CDR3 is TGTGCCAGCAGGCGGGAGAGGTGGGAGACCCAGTACTTC. This encodes CASRRERWETQYF.

This clonotype was recorded many times. This chain joins TRBV12-3 or TRBV12-4 and TRBJ1-1; 8 nucleotides agree with TRBD1. V was clipped by 4 bases and J by 4 bases; unmatched bases: 11. This CDR3 comprises 16 residues. The CDR3 DNA follows: TGTGCCAGCAGTTCCCGGTTTAAGGACAGGGCCACTGAAGCTTTCTTT. This translates into CASSSRFKDRATEAFF.

The sample holds many counts of this clonotype. The J gene is TRBJ2-1, the V gene TRBV7-2; 9 positions match TRBD2. The CDR3 has 15 amino acids. J lost 5 bases, V lost 4 bases, and 6 bases had no gene match. Germline V gene data show CDR1 as SGHTA and CDR2 as FQGNSA. The CDR3 DNA is TGTGCCAGCAGCTCCGGACTAGCGAGAAACAATGAGCAGTTCTTC. Protein sequence: CASSSGLARNNEQFF.

This clonotype was detected a few times. The chain carries TRBV28 and TRBJ2-5; TRBD1 aligns across 10 bases. This CDR3 spans 16 amino acids. The trim removed 5 bases at V and 1 base at J, leaving 7 bases unmatched. Germline V CDR1 and CDR2: MDHEN, SYDVKM. As DNA, the CDR3 is TGTGCCAGCAGTACGCCGGGACAGGGGAGCCAAGAGACCCAGTACTTC. This encodes CASSTPGQGSQETQYF.

This clonotype counts as medium-sized (0.01 to 0.1%). The chain couples TRBV7-2 to TRBJ1-2; TRBD1 matches 7 bases. This CDR3 comprises 15 residues. Unmatched junction bases numbered 11, after V lost 5 bases and J lost 5 bases. Germline V gene lookup returns CDR1 SGHTA and CDR2 FQGNSA. CDR3 amino acids: CASSALQGPEYGYTF. CDR3 nucleotides: TGTGCCAGCAGCGCCTTACAGGGGCCTGAGTATGGCTACACCTTC.

This clonotype came up many times. This chain uses TRBV10-3 with TRBJ2-7; perhaps TRBD1 as D (5 bases). V was pared by 0 bases and J by 2 bases, with 11 bases between. CDR1 and CDR2 (germline): ENHRY, SYGVKD. The CDR3 spans 15 residues. This CDR3 is CAISESSYRTYEQYF. The CDR3 DNA reads TGTGCCATCAGTGAGTCTAGTTACAGGACCTACGAGCAGTACTTC.

The table lists this clonotype with many counts. The chain employs TRBV12-3 or TRBV12-4 and TRBJ2-1; no reliable D call. V was shortened by 3 bases and J by 10 bases, with 10 bases between the two germline ends. The CDR3 spans 12 residues. Here the CDR3 DNA reads TGTGCCAGCAGTTTTAAGGGAACCGAGCAGTTCTTC. Amino acid sequence: CASSFKGTEQFF.

V and J are TRBV20-1 and TRBJ2-1; 10 nucleotides match TRBD2. The CDR3 is 15 amino acids. The ends lost 6 bases at V and 4 bases at J; junction bases unmatched: 9. Germline V gene sequence: CDR1 DFQATT, CDR2 SNEGSKA (reference sequence). CDR3 protein: CSANAGTSEYNEQFF. The CDR3 DNA reads TGCAGTGCCAACGCCGGGACTAGCGAATACAATGAGCAGTTCTTC.

This clonotype was observed a few times. The rearrangement links TRBV5-1 to TRBJ2-7; 11 bases fit TRBD2. The CDR3 spans 17 residues. The V and J ends lost 3 bases and 5 bases, in that order; junction bases with no gene match: 13. From germline, CDR1 is SGHRS and CDR2 YFSETQ. The CDR3 nucleotides read TGCGCCAGCAGCTGGGGGCCACGACTAGCGGGAAAGGACGAGCAGTACTTC. This codes for CASSWGPRLAGKDEQYF.

The V and J genes are TRBV6-1 and TRBJ2-1; D is ambiguous. The CDR3 runs to 16 residues. Germline V gene sequence: CDR1 MNHNS, CDR2 SASEGT. Trimming cost V 4 bases and J 0 bases, with 13 bases left between them. CDR3 residues: CASSALPRSSYNEQFF. In nucleotides, the CDR3 is TGTGCCAGCAGTGCCCTACCCCGGAGCTCCTACAATGAGCAGTTCTTC.

In this sample, this clonotype turned up a few times. The gene calls are TRBV4-1 and TRBJ2-3; the match to TRBD2 covers 11 bases. V shed 5 bases and J 4 bases; nucleotides not matched to a gene: 8. This CDR3 comprises 16 residues. The germline gives CDR1 MGHRA, CDR2 YSYEKL. The CDR3 loop is CASSVPLAGGADTQYF. The CDR3 nucleotides read TGCGCCAGCAGCGTCCCGCTAGCGGGGGGCGCAGATACGCAGTATTTT.

This clonotype was seen more than once but under ten times. This sequence joins TRBV5-1 and TRBJ1-2; weak D call: TRBD1 (6 bases). The CDR3 is 15 residues long. Germline values: CDR1 SGHRS, CDR2 YFSETQ. Trimming shortened V by 6 bases and J by 8 bases, and 23 bases separated the two germline ends. CDR3 DNA sequence: TGCGCCAGCACCCCAAGTGGGACCGAGACAGGAGGCTACACCTTC. It translates to CASTPSGTETGGYTF.

This chain joins TRBV5-8 and TRBJ2-3, with 8 bases aligning to TRBD2. This CDR3 region has 16 residues. The germline V gene encodes CDR1 SGHTS and CDR2 YDEGEE. V shed 4 bases and J 3 bases; nucleotides not matched to a gene: 10. The CDR3 bases are TGTGCCAGCAGCCCAACACCGGGACTAGAGACAGATACGCAGTATTTT. Its protein product is CASSPTPGLETDTQYF. Together with reference TRBV5-8 and TRBJ2-3, the CDR3 gives the full variable domain: EAGVTQSPTHLIKTRGQQATLRCSPISGHTSVYWYQQALGLGLQFLLWYDEGEERNRGNFPPRFSGRQFPNYSSELNVNALELEDSALYLCASSPTPGLETDTQYFGPGTRLTVL.

This clonotype was observed a few times. This chain joins TRBV5-6 and TRBJ1-2, with D possibly being TRBD1 (6 bases). The CDR3 spans 15 residues. Germline CDR1 reads SGHDT; CDR2 reads YYEEEE. V was cut by 4 bases and J by 0 bases, with 13 bases left in between. The CDR3 loop is CASSRMGTTNYGYTF. The DNA for the CDR3 is TGTGCCAGCAGCCGGATGGGGACAACTAACTATGGCTACACCTTC. Full variable domain (missing parts from reference TRBV5-6 and TRBJ1-2): DAGVTQSPTHLIKTRGQQVTLRCSPKSGHDTVSWYQQALGQGPQFIFQYYEEEERQRGNFPDRFSGHQFPNYSSELNVNALLLGDSALYLCASSRMGTTNYGYTFGSGTRLTVV.

The chain has TRBV27 and TRBJ2-7; TRBD2 agrees at 7 bases. Trimming at V came to 5 bases and at J to 0 bases, leaving 13 bases not matched to a gene. This CDR3 comprises 17 residues. Germline CDR1 MNHEY, CDR2 SMNVEV (reference sequence). CDR3 sequence: CASSPLPSAGRSYEQYF. CDR3 in DNA: TGTGCCAGCAGTCCGCTTCCCTCAGCGGGACGCTCCTACGAGCAGTACTTC.

This clonotype was observed at least ten times. The V and J genes are TRBV3-1 and TRBJ1-2, with D hard to call. This CDR3 region has 14 residues. Germline CDR1 and CDR2: LGHDT and YNNKEL (reference sequence). Trimming cost V 4 bases and J 4 bases, with 13 bases left between them. CDR3 sequence reads: CASSRVGSVYGYTF. The CDR3 DNA sequence: TGTGCCAGCAGCCGGGTTGGGTCTGTCTATGGCTACACCTTC. The full variable domain, its missing parts supplied by reference TRBV3-1 and TRBJ1-2, is DTAVSQTPKYLVTQMGNDKSIKCEQNLGHDTMYWYKQDSKKFLKIMFSYNNKELIINETVPNRFSPKSPDKAHLNLHINSLELGDSAVYFCASSRVGSVYGYTFGSGTRLTVV.

The genes are TRBV28 and TRBJ1-1; no definite D call. The CDR3 spans 14 residues. Trimming removed 1 base at V and 4 bases at J, with 10 bases between. Germline V lookup: CDR1 MDHEN, CDR2 SYDVKM. The DNA for the CDR3 is TGTGCCAGCAGTTTATTTCGCGGGAGCACTGAAGCTTTCTTT. Translation: CASSLFRGSTEAFF.

The chain recombines TRBV6-1 with TRBJ2-5, with D possibly TRBD2 on 6 matching bases. CDR1 and CDR2 from the germline V gene are MNHNS and SASEGT. The V gene lost 6 bases and the J gene lost 1 base, with 9 bases spanning the gap. The CDR3 consists of 13 residues. CDR3 protein: CASSGSFQETQYF. The CDR3 DNA is TGTGCCAGCAGCGGGAGCTTCCAAGAGACCCAGTACTTC.

This clonotype was observed many times. This chain joins TRBV10-3 and TRBJ2-2; 13 nucleotides align to TRBD2. The CDR3 spans 16 residues. CDR1 is ENHRY, CDR2 SYGVKD, per germline. Trimming removed 4 bases from V and 2 bases from J; junction bases left unmatched: 1. The DNA for the CDR3 is TGTGCCATCAGTGGGACTAGCGGGGGAAACACCGGGGAGCTGTTTTTT. Translating it yields CAISGTSGGNTGELFF.

In this sample, this clonotype turned up a few times. The gene calls are TRBV11-2 and TRBJ1-2; D is unclear. Germline CDR1 is SGHAT and CDR2 is FQNNGV. The V end was cut by 5 bases, the J end by 6 bases, with 13 bases between. CDR3 length: 13 amino acids. CDR3 protein: CASSPGSANGYTF. CDR3 DNA sequence: TGTGCCAGCAGCCCTGGGTCTGCTAATGGCTACACCTTC.

V is TRBV20-1 and J is TRBJ1-1, with 7 bases fitting TRBD1. The CDR3 runs 12 residues. Trimming at V came to 6 bases and at J to 5 bases, leaving 6 bases not matched to a gene. Looked up from germline, CDR1 is DFQATT and CDR2 is SNEGSKA (reference sequence). CDR3 sequence: CSAPTGVTEAFF. CDR3 bases: TGCAGTGCCCCTACAGGGGTGACTGAAGCTTTCTTT.

This clonotype was counted between two and nine times. V gene TRBV5-1 combines with J gene TRBJ2-5; D is perhaps TRBD1 (6 bases). Trimming removed 4 bases from V and 0 bases from J, with 13 bases in between. The CDR3 contains 15 residues. Germline V lookup: CDR1 SGHRS, CDR2 YFSETQ. CDR3 sequence reads: CASSIPTGHQETQYF. DNA for the CDR3: TGCGCCAGCAGCATACCGACAGGTCACCAAGAGACCCAGTACTTC.

A few counts support this clonotype. The chain is built from TRBV4-1 and TRBJ2-2, with D possibly called TRBD1 or TRBD2 (6 bases each). Trimming pared 3 bases from V and 4 bases from J, leaving 9 bases between. CDR1 is MGHRA and CDR2 is YSYEKL in the germline V gene. The CDR3 covers 14 residues. CDR3 sequence reads: CASSQPGATGELFF. CDR3 DNA: TGCGCCAGCAGCCAGCCGGGGGCCACCGGGGAGCTGTTTTTT.

This chain uses TRBV2 with TRBJ2-3; D remains ambiguous. The CDR3 sequence is 13 residues long. Germline V lookup: CDR1 SNHLY, CDR2 FYNNEI. V gave up 3 bases and J gave up 2 bases, with 6 bases separating them. CDR3 amino acids: CASSDSNTDTQYF. CDR3 nucleotide sequence: TGTGCCAGCAGTGATTCAAACACAGATACGCAGTATTTT.

This chain connects TRBV5-4 to TRBJ2-7; 7 positions match TRBD1. CDR1 is SGHNT and CDR2 is YYREEE in the germline V gene (reference sequence). After removal of 2 bases from V and 7 bases from J, the junction contained 3 bases not matched to a gene. The CDR3 covers 12 residues. CDR3 coding DNA: TGTGCCAGCAGCTTTGACAGGGAGGAGCAGTACGTC. Translation gives CASSFDREEQYV.

The CDR3 DNA follows: TGTGTTCGACTAGCGGGAGTAGATACGCAGTATTTT. This gives the protein CVRLAGVDTQYF. The chain carries TRBV24-1 and TRBJ2-3; 12 bases match TRBD2. Germline loops: CDR1 KGHDR, CDR2 SFDVKD. The CDR3 length is 12 residues.

This clonotype showed up many times. The DNA for the CDR3 is TGTGCCAGTAGTACAATTTTGGGGCCGGCCGGTGAGCAGTTCTTC. Its translation is CASSTILGPAGEQFF. The genes are TRBV19 and TRBJ2-1; a possible D gene is TRBD1 (5 bases). The CDR3 loop spans 15 amino acids. Trimming removed 4 bases at V and 9 bases at J, with 19 bases between. Germline CDR1 is LNHDA and CDR2 is SQIVND (reference sequence).